The clone carrying this T cell receptor (beta chain) was picked up a small number of times. Its cognate antigen is unknown. This sample was included in a study of T-cell memory formation after mild COVID-19. Whole-study findings and limits: Contracting CD4+ clones sat mainly in CM and EM; CD8+ in EMRA.

MiXCR, applied by TCRdb to the 5' RACE reads, yields one record per CDR3 protein. The sample contains a few hundred thousand distinct CDR3 sequences, 10% of which appear only once. Source material: PBMCs or a T cell subset sorted from them (not recorded which). The source of this sequence is a man between 18 and 29 years old who had mild COVID-19 (a few samples of this study predate the infection). Cell type and time point are not known.

The CDR3 coding sequence is TGTGCCAGCACCTTGGGCAGGGGGCGAGATACGCAGTATTTT. This codes for CASTLGRGRDTQYF. The V and J genes are TRBV12-3 or TRBV12-4 and TRBJ2-3, with 8 bases aligning to TRBD1. Trimming cost V 7 bases and J 5 bases; bases outside gene matches: 8. This CDR3 comprises 14 residues.